This record concerns one T cell receptor beta chain sequence. This clone was seen a single time. It has no known antigen specificity. Base qualities were left out, and no much larger clone turns up one base away. This entry is derived from a study of PD-L1 blockade in urothelial cancer (dated by TCRdb to the late 2010s). General notes on the study: Therapy was started in about 2014 for all patients, and atezolizumab 1,200 mg was administered intravenously every 3 weeks. About 85% of the roughly 29 patients were identified as males with urothelial cancer of bladder origin, and a prior smoking history was reported by 18 of 29 patients. An ECOG performance status of 0 or 1 was recorded for the patients, and 0 to 3 prior chemotherapy regimens had been received by the patients. Blood samples were analyzed 3 weeks after the start of treatment (second dose) and 6 weeks after the start of treatment. Blood samples gave a median of about 150,000 T cells and 80,000 to 95,000 unique TCRs, with a median clonality of approximately 0.08. The study was an exploratory multi-omic analysis of somatic, immune and clinical correlates of response to PD-L1 blockade with atezolizumab in urothelial cancer. Pretreatment tumor samples, along with matched peripheral blood collected serially before and after atezolizumab treatment, underwent TCR sequencing. Durable clinical benefit meant progression-free survival longer than 6 months, and TCR features were also tested against progression-free and overall survival. In the same patients, whole exome sequencing and RNA sequencing of pretreatment tumors were performed in addition to TCR sequencing. Durable clinical benefit was achieved by nine patients but not by the remaining 20. Around 30 patients had pretreatment blood TCR-seq, about 24 had at least one posttreatment blood collection, and about 24 had tumor TCR-seq.

To estimate absolute template abundance from read counts, synthetic TCR analog templates were spiked into each PCR. TCRbeta CDR3 regions were amplified from genomic DNA with bias-controlled V and J gene primers using the immunoSEQ assay. Sequencing of rearranged TCRbeta segments was performed at approximately 20X coverage. Regarding the original processing steps: Clustering was used to correct sequencing errors, and CDR3s were annotated against IMGT so that V, D and J genes could be assigned. Downstream analyses used only productive TCRbeta rearrangements and left out out-of-frame or stop-codon sequences. Clonality was computed as one minus Shannon entropy normalized by the log of the number of unique productive sequences. Fisher's exact test with Benjamini-Hochberg correction, using a cutoff of adjusted p below 0.01, was how clones that differed between time points or between blood and tumor were identified. Entries here come from immuneACCESS through TCRdb and include only in-frame sequences with V and J called. Some clones fail to appear in such tables; in the studies checked, an unresolved V gene covers under half of the shortfall, and the cause of the remainder is unknown. Clonal size and the V and J genes are those of that table, whereas D and trimming came from the DNA. This sample gives about 57,000 clones in total; roughly 80% of them show up just once. The biggest ten clones account for 5.7% of the sample.

Per the publication, the time point label means: pretreatment peripheral blood. The cohort comprised more than 25 patients with locally advanced or metastatic urothelial carcinoma treated at Memorial Sloan Kettering on a trial protocol. Peripheral blood mononuclear cells were collected pretreatment and during treatment, with between 1 and 8 total time points obtained per patient. The Qiagen DNeasy Blood extraction kit was used to purify genomic DNA from total PBMCs and tumor samples. PBMCs were collected pretreatment and during treatment and were isolated and stored as previously described. What the authors observed across the whole study: Patients with durable benefit showed greater expansion of tumor-associated TCR clones in peripheral blood 3 weeks after starting treatment (n ≈ 23, p = 0.022). A pretreatment peripheral blood TCR clonality below the median was linked to improved progression-free and overall survival. Because of the small sample size (n ≈ 30) and the many exploratory analyses performed, the results are intended to be regarded as hypothesis-generating.

The clonotype comes from a man aged 65 to 85 with urothelial cancer. Sample: PBMCs, taken around atezolizumab (anti-PD-L1) treatment.

The CDR3 here reads CASTGGGADTQYF. The nucleotides are TGCGCCAGCACGGGGGGAGGGGCAGATACGCAGTATTTT. The sequence is built from TRBV5-1 and TRBJ2-3, and 7 junction bases match TRBD2. As encoded in the germline V gene, CDR1 is SGHRS while CDR2 is YFSETQ. V trim: 6 bases; J trim: 4 bases; unmatched bases: 5. Reading from cysteine to phenylalanine, the CDR3 counts 13 amino acids. The only DNA kept is the CDR3, 39 bases in frame from the first base.